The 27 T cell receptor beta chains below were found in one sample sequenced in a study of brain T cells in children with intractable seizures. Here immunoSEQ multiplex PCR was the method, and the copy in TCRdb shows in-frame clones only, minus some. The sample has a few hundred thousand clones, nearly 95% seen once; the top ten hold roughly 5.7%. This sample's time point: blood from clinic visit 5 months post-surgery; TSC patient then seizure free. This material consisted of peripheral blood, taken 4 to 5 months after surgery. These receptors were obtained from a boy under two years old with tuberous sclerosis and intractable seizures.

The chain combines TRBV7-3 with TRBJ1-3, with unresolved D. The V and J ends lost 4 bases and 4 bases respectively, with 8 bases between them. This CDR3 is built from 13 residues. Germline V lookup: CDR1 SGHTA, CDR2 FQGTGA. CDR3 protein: CASSSFAGNTIYF. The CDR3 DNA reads TGTGCCAGCAGCTCCTTCGCCGGAAACACCATATATTTT.

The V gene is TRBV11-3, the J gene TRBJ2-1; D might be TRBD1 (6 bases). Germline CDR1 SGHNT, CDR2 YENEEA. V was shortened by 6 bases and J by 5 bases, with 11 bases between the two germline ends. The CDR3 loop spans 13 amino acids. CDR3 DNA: TGTGCCAGCAGTCCCAGGGGAAACAATGAGCAGTTCTTC. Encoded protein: CASSPRGNNEQFF.

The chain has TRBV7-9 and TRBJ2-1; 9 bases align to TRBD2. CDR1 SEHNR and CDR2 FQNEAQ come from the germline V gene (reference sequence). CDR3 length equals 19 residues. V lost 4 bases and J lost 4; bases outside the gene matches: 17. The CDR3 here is CASSSTRWREGLGYNEQFF. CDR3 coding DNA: TGTGCCAGCAGCTCCACCCGGTGGCGGGAGGGCCTGGGTTACAATGAGCAGTTCTTC.

The CDR3 loop is CASREAGGAYEQYF. The CDR3 DNA reads TGTGCCAGCAGGGAAGCGGGGGGGGCCTACGAGCAGTACTTC. The genes are TRBV11-2 and TRBJ2-7, with TRBD2 matching 10 bases. J gave up 2 bases and V 6 bases, and 4 bases lay outside the gene matches. Germline CDR1 reads SGHAT; CDR2 reads FQNNGV. The CDR3 spans 14 residues.

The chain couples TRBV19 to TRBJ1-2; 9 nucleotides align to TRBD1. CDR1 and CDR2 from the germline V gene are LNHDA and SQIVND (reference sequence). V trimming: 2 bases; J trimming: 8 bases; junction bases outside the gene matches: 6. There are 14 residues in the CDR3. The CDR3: CASSINRGLDGYTF. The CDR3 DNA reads TGTGCCAGTAGTATAAACAGGGGGCTGGACGGCTACACCTTC.

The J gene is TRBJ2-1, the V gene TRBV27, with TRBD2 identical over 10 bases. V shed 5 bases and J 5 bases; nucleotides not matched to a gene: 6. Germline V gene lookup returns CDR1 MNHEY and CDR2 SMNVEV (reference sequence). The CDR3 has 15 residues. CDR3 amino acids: CASSILAGSNNEQFF. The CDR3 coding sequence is TGTGCCAGCAGTATACTAGCGGGATCCAACAATGAGCAGTTCTTC.

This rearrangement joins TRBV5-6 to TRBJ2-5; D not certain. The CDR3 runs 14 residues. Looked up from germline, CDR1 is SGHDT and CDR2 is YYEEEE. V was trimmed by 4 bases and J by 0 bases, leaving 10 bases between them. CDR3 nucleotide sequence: TGTGCCAGCAGCCTTGTAGGGAACCAAGAGACCCAGTACTTC. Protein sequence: CASSLVGNQETQYF. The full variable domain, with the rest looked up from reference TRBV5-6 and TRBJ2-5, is DAGVTQSPTHLIKTRGQQVTLRCSPKSGHDTVSWYQQALGQGPQFIFQYYEEEERQRGNFPDRFSGHQFPNYSSELNVNALLLGDSALYLCASSLVGNQETQYFGPGTRLLVL.

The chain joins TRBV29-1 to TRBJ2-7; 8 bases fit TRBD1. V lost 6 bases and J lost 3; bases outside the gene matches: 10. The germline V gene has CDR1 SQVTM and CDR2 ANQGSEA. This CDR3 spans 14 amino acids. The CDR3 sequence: CSVQPGGPYYEQYF. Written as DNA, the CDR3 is TGCAGCGTCCAGCCAGGGGGCCCGTACTACGAGCAGTACTTC.

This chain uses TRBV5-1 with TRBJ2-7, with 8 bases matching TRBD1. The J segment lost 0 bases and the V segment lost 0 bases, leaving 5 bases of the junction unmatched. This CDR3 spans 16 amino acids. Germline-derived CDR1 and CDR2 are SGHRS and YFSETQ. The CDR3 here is CASSLETGGFSYEQYF. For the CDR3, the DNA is TGCGCCAGCAGCTTGGAAACAGGGGGTTTCTCCTACGAGCAGTACTTC.

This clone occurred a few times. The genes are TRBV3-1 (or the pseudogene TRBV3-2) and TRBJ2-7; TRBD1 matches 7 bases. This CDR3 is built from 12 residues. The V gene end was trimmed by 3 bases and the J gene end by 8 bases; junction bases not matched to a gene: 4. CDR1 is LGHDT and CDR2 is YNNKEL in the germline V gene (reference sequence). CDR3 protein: CASSQRQGQQYF. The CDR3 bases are TGTGCCAGCAGCCAGAGACAGGGTCAGCAGTACTTC.

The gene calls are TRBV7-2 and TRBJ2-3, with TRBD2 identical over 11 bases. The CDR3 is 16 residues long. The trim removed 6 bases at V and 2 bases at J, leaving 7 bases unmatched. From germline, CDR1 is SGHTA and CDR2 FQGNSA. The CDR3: CASSPRTSGFTDTQYF. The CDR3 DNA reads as TGTGCCAGCAGTCCTCGGACTAGCGGGTTCACAGATACGCAGTATTTT.

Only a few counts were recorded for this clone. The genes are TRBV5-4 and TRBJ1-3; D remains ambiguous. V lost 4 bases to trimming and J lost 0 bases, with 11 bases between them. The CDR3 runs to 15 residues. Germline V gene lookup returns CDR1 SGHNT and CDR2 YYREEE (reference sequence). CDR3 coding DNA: TGTGCCAGCAGCCTCATTTCGGGCTCTGGAAACACCATATATTTT. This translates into CASSLISGSGNTIYF.

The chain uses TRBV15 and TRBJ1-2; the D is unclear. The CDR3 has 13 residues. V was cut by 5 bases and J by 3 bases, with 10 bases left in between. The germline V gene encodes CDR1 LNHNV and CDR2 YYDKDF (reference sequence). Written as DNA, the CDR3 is TGTGCCACCAGCTTTAGGGCCCACTATGGCTACACCTTC. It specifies CATSFRAHYGYTF.

The CDR3 region is CASRPRDRPNYGYTF. The CDR3 DNA reads TGTGCCAGCAGGCCCCGGGACAGGCCTAACTATGGCTACACCTTC. The chain has TRBV6-5 and TRBJ1-2, with 8 bases aligning to TRBD1. The CDR3 loop spans 15 amino acids. Germline CDR1 MNHEY, CDR2 SVGAGI. J was trimmed by 0 bases and V by 6 bases; bases with no gene match: 6.

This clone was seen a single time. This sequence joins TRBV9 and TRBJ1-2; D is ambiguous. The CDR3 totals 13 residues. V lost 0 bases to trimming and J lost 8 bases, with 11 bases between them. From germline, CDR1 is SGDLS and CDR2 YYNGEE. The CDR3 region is CASSVDWESGYTF. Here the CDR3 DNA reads TGTGCCAGCAGCGTAGATTGGGAGAGCGGCTACACCTTC.

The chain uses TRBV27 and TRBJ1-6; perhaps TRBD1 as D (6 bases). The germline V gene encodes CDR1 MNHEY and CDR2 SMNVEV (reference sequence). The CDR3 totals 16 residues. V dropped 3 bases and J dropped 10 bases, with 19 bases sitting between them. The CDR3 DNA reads TGTGCCAGCAGTTTCCTTGGGGAGGGGGTCGGATCACCCCTCCACTTT. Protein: CASSFLGEGVGSPLHF.

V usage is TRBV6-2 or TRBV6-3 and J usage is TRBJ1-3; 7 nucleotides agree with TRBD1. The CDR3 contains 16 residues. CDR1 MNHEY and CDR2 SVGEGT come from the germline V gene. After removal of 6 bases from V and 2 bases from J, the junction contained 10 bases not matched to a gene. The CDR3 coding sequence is TGTGCCAGCAGCCGCCCCGAAACAGGGGCTGGAAACACCATATATTTT. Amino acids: CASSRPETGAGNTIYF.

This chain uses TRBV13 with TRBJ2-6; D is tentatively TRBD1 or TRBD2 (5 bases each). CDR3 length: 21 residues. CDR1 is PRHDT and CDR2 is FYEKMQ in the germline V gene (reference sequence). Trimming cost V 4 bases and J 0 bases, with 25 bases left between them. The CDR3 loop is CASSSGSGIGTKYSGANVLTF. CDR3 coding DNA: TGTGCCAGCAGCTCGGGGAGCGGAATCGGGACGAAATACTCTGGGGCCAACGTCCTGACTTTC.

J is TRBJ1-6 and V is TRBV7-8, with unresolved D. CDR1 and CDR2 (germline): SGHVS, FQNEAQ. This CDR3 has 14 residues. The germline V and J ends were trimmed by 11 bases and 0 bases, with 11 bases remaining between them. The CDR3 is CASTWSSYNSPLHF. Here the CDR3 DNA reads TGTGCCTCAACCTGGAGCTCCTATAATTCACCCCTCCACTTT.

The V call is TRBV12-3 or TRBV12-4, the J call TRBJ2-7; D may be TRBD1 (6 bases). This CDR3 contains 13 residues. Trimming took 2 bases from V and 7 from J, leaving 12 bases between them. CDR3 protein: CASSLFLGTEQYF. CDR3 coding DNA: TGTGCCAGCAGTTTATTTTTAGGGACAGAGCAGTACTTC.

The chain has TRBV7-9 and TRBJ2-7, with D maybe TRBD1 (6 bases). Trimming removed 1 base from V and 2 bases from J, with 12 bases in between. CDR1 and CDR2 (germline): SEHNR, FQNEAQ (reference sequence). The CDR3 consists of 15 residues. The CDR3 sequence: CASSLVQGWAYEQYF. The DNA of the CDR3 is TGTGCCAGCAGCTTAGTACAGGGTTGGGCCTACGAGCAGTACTTC.

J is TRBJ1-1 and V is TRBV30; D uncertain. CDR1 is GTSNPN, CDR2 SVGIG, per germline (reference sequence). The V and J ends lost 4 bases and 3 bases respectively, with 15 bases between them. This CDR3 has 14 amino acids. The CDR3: CAWNQGPGDTEAFF. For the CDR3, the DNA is TGTGCCTGGAATCAAGGCCCCGGAGACACTGAAGCTTTCTTT.

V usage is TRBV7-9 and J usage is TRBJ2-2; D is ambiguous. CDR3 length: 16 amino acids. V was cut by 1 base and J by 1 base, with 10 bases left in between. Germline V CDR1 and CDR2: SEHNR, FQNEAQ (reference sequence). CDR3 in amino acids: CASSLVRPGNTGELFF. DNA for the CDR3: TGTGCCAGCAGCTTAGTTCGTCCGGGGAACACCGGGGAGCTGTTTTTT.

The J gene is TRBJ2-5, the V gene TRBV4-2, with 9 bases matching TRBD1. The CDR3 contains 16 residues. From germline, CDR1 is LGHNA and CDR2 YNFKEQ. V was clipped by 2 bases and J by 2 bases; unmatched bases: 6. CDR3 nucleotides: TGTGCCAGCAGCCAATCCGGGACAGGGTTGCAAGAGACCCAGTACTTC. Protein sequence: CASSQSGTGLQETQYF.

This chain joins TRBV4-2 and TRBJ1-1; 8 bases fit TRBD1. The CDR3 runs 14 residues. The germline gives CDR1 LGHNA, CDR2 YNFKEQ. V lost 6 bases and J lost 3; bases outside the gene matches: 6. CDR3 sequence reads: CASRHTGGDTEAFF. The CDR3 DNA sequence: TGTGCCAGCAGACATACAGGGGGTGACACTGAAGCTTTCTTT.

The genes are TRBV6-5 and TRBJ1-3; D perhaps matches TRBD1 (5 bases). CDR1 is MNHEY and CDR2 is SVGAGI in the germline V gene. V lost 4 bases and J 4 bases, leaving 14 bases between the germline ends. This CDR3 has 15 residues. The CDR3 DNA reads TGTGCCAGCAGTTTTACCCAGACAGCAGGAAACACCATATATTTT. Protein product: CASSFTQTAGNTIYF.

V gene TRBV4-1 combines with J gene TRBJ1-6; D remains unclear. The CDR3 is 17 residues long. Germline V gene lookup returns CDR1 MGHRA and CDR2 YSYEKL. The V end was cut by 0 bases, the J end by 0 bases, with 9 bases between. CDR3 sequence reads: CASSQEQEGSYNSPLHF. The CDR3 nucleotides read TGCGCCAGCAGCCAAGAGCAGGAAGGCTCCTATAATTCACCCCTCCACTTT.